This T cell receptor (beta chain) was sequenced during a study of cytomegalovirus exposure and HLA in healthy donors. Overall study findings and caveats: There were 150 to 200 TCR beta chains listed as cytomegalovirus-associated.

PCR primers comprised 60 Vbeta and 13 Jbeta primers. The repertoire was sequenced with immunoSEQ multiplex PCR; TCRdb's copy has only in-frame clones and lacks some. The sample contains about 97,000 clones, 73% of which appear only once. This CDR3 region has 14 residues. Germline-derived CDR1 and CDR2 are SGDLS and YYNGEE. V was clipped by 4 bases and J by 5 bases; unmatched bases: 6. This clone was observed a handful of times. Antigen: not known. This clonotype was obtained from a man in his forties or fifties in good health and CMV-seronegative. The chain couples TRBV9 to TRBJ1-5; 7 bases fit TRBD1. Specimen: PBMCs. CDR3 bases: TGTGCCAGCAGCCCAGGGGGGTGGTATCAGCCCCAGCATTTT. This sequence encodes CASSPGGWYQPQHF.